This TCR beta chain was recorded in a study of spatial heterogeneity in lung cancer. Study details: Raw reads showed each unique TCR and UMI combination turning up more than ten times on average. Study-level points and caveats: The study found ubiquitous expanded tumor TCRs in blood more at resection than follow-up.

Carried by each TCR cDNA molecule was a unique molecular identifier. TCRdb called the 5' RACE reads again in MiXCR, with one record for every CDR3 protein. Found here are 60,000 to 80,000 distinct CDR3 sequences, about an eighth of them singletons; the top ten hold 6.5% to 8.5%. This clonotype appeared many times. Its target is unknown. Noted time point: sample taken at primary tumor resection. Unsorted tumor, nontumor lung tissue or cryopreserved PBMC supplied the whole RNA. A total of fewer than 80 untreated early-stage non-small cell lung cancer patients served as donors. Germline lookup yields CDR1 MNHEY and CDR2 SMNVEV (reference sequence). Trimming cost V 6 bases and J 0 bases; bases outside gene matches: 2. The CDR3 is 14 residues long.

The genes are TRBV27 and TRBJ1-5; 7 bases are a match to TRBD1. The clonotype comes from a male donor with early-stage non-small cell lung cancer. Sequences were derived from PBMCs, sampled at surgery. For the CDR3, the DNA is TGTGCCAGCAGGGGGACAGATAGCAATCAGCCCCAGCATTTT. Translation gives CASRGTDSNQPQHF.